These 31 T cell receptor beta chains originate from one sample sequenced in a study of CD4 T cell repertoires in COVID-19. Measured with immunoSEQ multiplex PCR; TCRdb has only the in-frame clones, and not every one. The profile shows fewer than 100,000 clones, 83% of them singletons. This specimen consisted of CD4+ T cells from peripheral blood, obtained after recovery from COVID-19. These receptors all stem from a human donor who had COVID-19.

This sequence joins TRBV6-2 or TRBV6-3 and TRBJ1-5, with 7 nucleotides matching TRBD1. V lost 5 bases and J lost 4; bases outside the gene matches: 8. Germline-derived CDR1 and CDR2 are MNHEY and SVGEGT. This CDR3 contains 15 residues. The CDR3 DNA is TGTGCCAGCAGTGACCAGGGGGGGGGTAATCAGCCCCAGCATTTT. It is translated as CASSDQGGGNQPQHF.

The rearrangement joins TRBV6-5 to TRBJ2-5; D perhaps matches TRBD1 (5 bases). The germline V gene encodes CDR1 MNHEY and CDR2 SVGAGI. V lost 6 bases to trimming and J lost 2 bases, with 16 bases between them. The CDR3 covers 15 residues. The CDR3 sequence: CASRDPRAGQETQYF. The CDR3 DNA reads TGTGCCAGCAGGGACCCTCGGGCAGGGCAAGAGACCCAGTACTTC.

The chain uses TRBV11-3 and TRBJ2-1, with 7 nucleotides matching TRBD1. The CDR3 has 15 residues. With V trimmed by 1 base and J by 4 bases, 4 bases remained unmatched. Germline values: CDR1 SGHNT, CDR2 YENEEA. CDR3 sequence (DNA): TGTGCCAGCAGCTTAGCCGGGACAGTTTACAATGAGCAGTTCTTC. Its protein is CASSLAGTVYNEQFF.

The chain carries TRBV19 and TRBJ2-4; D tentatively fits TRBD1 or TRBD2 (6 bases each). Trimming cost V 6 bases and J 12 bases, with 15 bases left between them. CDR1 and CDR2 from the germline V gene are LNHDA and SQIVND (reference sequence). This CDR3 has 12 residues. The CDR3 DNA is TGTGCCAGTAGGATCGTAGGGGGGAGTCAGTACTTC. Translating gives CASRIVGGSQYF.

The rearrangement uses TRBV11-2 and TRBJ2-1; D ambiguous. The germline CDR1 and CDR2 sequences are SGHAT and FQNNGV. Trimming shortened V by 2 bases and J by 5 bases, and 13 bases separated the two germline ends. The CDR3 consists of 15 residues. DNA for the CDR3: TGTGCCAGCAGCTTAAGCCTAGGTTGGGACAATGAGCAGTTCTTC. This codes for CASSLSLGWDNEQFF.

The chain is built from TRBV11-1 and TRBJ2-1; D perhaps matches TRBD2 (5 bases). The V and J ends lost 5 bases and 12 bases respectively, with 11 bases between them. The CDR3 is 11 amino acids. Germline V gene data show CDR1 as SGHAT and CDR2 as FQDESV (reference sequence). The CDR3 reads CASSPDWRQFF. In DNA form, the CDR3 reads TGTGCCAGCAGCCCGGACTGGCGGCAGTTCTTC.

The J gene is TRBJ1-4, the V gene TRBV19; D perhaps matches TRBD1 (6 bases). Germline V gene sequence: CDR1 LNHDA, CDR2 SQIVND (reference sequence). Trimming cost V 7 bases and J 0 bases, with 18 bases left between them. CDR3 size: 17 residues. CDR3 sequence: CASKRGQMTATNEKLFF. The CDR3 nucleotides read TGTGCCAGTAAACGGGGGCAGATGACGGCAACTAATGAAAAACTGTTTTTT.

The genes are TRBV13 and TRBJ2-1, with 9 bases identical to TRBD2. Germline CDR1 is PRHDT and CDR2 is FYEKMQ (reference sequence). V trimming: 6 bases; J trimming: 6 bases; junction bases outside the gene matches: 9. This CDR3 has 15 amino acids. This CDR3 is CASSVGGRAVNEQFF. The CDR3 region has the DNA TGTGCCAGCAGTGTGGGCGGGAGGGCCGTCAATGAGCAGTTCTTC.

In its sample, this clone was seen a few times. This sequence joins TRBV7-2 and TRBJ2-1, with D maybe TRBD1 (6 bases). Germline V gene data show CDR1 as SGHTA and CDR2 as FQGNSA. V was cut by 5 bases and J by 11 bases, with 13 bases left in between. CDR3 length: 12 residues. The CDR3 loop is CASSILQGQQFF. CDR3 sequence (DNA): TGTGCCAGCAGCATACTACAGGGACAGCAGTTCTTC.

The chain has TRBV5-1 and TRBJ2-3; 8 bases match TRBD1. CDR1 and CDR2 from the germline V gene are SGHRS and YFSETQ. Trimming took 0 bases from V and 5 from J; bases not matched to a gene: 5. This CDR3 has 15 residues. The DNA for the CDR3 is TGCGCCAGCAGCTTGGTCGGACAGGGTGTAGATACGCAGTATTTT. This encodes CASSLVGQGVDTQYF.

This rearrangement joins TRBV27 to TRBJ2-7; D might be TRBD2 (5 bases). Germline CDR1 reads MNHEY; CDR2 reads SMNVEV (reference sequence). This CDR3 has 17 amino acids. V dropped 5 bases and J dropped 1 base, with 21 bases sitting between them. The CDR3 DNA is TGTGCCAGCAGTAGAGGACCGAGTGGGAGAAGGTCCTACGAGCAGTACTTC. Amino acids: CASSRGPSGRRSYEQYF.

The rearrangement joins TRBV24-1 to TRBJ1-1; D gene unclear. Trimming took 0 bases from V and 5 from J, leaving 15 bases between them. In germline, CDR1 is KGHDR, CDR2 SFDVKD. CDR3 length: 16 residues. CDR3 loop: CATSDLEGPVETEAFF. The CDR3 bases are TGTGCCACCAGTGATTTGGAGGGCCCTGTTGAGACTGAAGCTTTCTTT.

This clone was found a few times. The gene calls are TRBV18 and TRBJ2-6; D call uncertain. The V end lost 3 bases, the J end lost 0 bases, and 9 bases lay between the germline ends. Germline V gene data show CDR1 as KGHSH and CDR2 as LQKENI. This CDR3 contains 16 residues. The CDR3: CASSPGLTSGANVLTF. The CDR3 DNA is TGTGCCAGCTCACCGGGCCTCACCTCTGGGGCCAACGTCCTGACTTTC.

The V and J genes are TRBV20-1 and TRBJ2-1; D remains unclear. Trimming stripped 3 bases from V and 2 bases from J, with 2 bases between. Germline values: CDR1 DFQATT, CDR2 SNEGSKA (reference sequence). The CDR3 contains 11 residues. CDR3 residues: CSASAYNEQFF. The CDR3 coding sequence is TGCAGTGCTAGCGCCTACAATGAGCAGTTCTTC.

The CDR3 loop is CASSYEREGPYEQYF. DNA of the CDR3: TGTGCCAGCAGTTACGAGCGGGAGGGCCCCTACGAGCAGTACTTC. J is TRBJ2-7 and V is TRBV6-2 or TRBV6-3; 10 bases agree with TRBD2. The CDR3 runs 15 residues. Germline CDR1 and CDR2: MNHEY and SVGEGT. V shed 2 bases, J shed 2 bases, and the junction held 3 bases outside the gene matches.

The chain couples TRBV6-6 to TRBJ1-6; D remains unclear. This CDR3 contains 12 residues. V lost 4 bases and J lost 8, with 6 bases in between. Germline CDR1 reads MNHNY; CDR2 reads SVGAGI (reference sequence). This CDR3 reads CASSFPDSPLHF. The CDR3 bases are TGTGCCAGCAGTTTCCCCGATTCACCCCTCCACTTT.

The CDR3 loop reads CASTLGGRGYTF. The CDR3 DNA is TGTGCCAGTACCCTAGGGGGGCGCGGCTACACCTTC. This chain joins TRBV19 and TRBJ1-2; possible D gene TRBD1, 6 bases. V was pared by 7 bases and J by 8 bases, with 14 bases between. The CDR3 extends over 12 amino acids. In germline, CDR1 is LNHDA, CDR2 SQIVND (reference sequence).

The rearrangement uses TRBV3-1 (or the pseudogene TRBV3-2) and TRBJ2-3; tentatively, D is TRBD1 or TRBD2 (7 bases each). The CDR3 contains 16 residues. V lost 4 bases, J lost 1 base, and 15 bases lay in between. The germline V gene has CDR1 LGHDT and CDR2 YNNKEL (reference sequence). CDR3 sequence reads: CASSLRQGGGTDTQYF. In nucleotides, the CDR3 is TGTGCCAGCAGCCTCCGACAGGGAGGGGGCACAGATACGCAGTATTTT.

CDR3: CASSEEGHGQYF. Written as DNA, the CDR3 is TGTGCCAGCAGCGAGGAGGGCCACGGGCAGTACTTC. V usage is TRBV28 and J usage is TRBJ2-7, with D possibly TRBD2 on 6 matching bases. This CDR3 contains 12 residues. In germline, CDR1 is MDHEN, CDR2 SYDVKM. Between the trimmed V and J ends, which lost 6 bases and 9 bases, there was a span of 15 bases. Complete variable domain (other parts from reference TRBV28 and TRBJ2-7): DVKVTQSSRYLVKRTGEKVFLECVQDMDHENMFWYRQDPGLGLRLIYFSYDVKMKEKGDIPEGYSVSREKKERFSLILESASTNQTSMYLCASSEEGHGQYFGPGTRLTVT.

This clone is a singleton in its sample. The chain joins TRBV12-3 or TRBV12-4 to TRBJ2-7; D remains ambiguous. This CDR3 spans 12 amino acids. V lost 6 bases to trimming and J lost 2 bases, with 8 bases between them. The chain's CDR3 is CASSHGPYEQYF. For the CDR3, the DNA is TGTGCCAGCAGCCATGGCCCCTACGAGCAGTACTTC.

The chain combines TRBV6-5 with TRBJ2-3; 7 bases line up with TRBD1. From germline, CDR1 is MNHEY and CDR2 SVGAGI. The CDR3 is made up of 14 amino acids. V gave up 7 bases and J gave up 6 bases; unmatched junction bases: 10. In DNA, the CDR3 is TGTGCCAGCATTAGTAGTACAGGGGTCGATACGCAGTATTTT. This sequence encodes CASISSTGVDTQYF.

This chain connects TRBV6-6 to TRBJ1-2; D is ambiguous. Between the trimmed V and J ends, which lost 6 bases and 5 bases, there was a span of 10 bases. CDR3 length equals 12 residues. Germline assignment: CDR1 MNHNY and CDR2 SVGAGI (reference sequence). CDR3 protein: CASSPGVYGYTF. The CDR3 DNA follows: TGTGCCAGCAGCCCTGGAGTTTATGGCTACACCTTC.

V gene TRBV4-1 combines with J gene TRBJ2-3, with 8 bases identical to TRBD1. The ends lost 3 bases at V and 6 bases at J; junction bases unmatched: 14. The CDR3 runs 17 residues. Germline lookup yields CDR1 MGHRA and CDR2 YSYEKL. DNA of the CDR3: TGCGCCAGCAGCCAGGCTCTCAGGGGGCAAGGGGGGGATACGCAGTATTTT. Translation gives CASSQALRGQGGDTQYF.

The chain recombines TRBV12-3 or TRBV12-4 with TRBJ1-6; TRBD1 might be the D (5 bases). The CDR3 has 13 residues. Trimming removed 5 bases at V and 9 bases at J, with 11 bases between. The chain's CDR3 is CASSQGSISPLHF. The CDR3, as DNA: TGTGCCAGCAGTCAGGGTAGTATTTCACCCCTCCACTTT.

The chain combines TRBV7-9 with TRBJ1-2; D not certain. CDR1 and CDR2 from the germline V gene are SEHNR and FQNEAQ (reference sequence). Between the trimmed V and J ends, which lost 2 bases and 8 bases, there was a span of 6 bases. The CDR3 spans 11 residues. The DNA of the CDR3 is TGTGCCAGCAGCTTATACGAGGGCTACACCTTC. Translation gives CASSLYEGYTF.

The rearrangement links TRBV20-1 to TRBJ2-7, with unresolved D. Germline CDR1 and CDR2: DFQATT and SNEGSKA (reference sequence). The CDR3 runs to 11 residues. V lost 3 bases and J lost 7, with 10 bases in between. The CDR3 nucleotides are TGCAGTGCTAGCGACCTATGGGAGCAGTACTTC. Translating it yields CSASDLWEQYF.

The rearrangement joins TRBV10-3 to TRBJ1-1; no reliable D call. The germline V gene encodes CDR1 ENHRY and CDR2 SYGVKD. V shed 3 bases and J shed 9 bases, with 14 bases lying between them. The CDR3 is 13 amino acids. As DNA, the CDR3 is TGTGCCATCAGTGATAATCTCCGGGATAAAGCTTTCTTT. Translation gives CAISDNLRDKAFF.

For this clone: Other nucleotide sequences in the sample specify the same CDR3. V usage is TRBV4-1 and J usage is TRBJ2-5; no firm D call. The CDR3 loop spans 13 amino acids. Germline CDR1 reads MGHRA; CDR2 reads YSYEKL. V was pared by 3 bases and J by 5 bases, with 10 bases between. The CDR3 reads CASSQGSVETQYF. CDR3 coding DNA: TGCGCCAGCAGCCAGGGGTCGGTGGAGACCCAGTACTTC.

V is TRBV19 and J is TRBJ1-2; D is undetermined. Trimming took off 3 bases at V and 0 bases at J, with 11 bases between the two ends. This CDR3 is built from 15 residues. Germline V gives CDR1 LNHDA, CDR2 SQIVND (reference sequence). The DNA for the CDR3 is TGTGCCAGTAGTATTGGGCGGCTAACTAACTATGGCTACACCTTC. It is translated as CASSIGRLTNYGYTF.

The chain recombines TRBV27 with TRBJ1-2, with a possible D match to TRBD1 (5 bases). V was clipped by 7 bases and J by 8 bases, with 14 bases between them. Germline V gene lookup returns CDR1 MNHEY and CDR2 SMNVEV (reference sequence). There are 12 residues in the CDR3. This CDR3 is CASTTVGVGYTF. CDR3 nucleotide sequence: TGTGCCAGCACCACGGTGGGGGTAGGCTACACCTTC.

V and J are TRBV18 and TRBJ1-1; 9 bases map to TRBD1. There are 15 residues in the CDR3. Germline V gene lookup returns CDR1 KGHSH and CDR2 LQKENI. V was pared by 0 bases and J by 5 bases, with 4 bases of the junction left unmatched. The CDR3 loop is CASSPPGQGNTEAFF. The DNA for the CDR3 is TGTGCCAGCTCACCACCGGGACAGGGTAATACTGAAGCTTTCTTT.